This entry concerns a single TCR beta chain. Its antigen is still unknown. The junction departs from the called germline gene at one end, perhaps through a read error. The sample originates from a study of tumor and adjacent non-tumor tissue in lung cancer. Across the study: Stage I to III disease affected about ten men and 4 or 5 women aged roughly 31 to 76. Study-wide results and limits: In normal lung, the top 100 clones were significantly more dominant than in tumor.

This CDR3 contains 15 residues. Germline V gives CDR1 DFQATT, CDR2 SNEGSKA (reference sequence). TCRbeta libraries were built with three rounds of nested PCR, modified from ARM-PCR. TCRdb used MiXCR to reprocess the multiplex PCR reads, holding one entry per CDR3 protein. The sample holds about 200,000 distinct CDR3 sequences, 71% seen once. This sample's RNA came from whole unsorted tissue. Specimen: lung tumor tissue. The J gene is TRBJ2-3, the V gene TRBV20-1, with TRBD2 as a possible D gene (7 bases). The TCR sequence derives from a man aged 55 to 70 with non-small cell lung cancer. The CDR3 loop is CSARFSGGASDTQYF. CDR3 nucleotides: TGCAGTGCTAGGTTTAGTGGGGGGGCCTCAGATACGCAGTATTTC.